These 8 T cell receptor beta chains were all obtained from the same sample, sequenced in a study of blood T cells in healthy people across ages. Together with a sample-barcoded 5' primer, a J-beta primer mix was included in a second PCR lasting about 7 to 12 cycles. One entry per CDR3 protein, called by TCRdb with MiXCR from the 5' RACE reads. This sample has roughly 1,800,000 distinct CDR3 sequences, with 49% found just once. Sequenced: blood. Receptor source: a woman aged 40 to 49 in good health.

This clonotype was detected only a few times. The V gene is TRBV29-1, the J gene TRBJ1-5, with D unclear. The germline CDR1 and CDR2 sequences are SQVTM and ANQGSEA. V lost 2 bases and J lost 6, with 20 bases in between. This CDR3 is built from 16 residues. CDR3 sequence: CSVESVGRYVFQPQHF. CDR3 bases: TGCAGCGTTGAATCGGTAGGGCGATACGTTTTTCAGCCCCAGCATTTT.

This clonotype was detected only once. This chain uses TRBV9 with TRBJ2-3; 7 bases are shared with TRBD2. The germline V gene encodes CDR1 SGDLS and CDR2 YYNGEE. The trim removed 4 bases at V and 6 bases at J, leaving 11 bases unmatched. The CDR3 is 15 residues long. DNA of the CDR3: TGTGCCAGCAGCCTAAGCGGGGAACTCGGGGATACGCAGTATTTT. Its protein product is CASSLSGELGDTQYF.

The CDR3 loop reads CASSHAGGLYNEQFF. CDR3 nucleotides: TGTGCCAGCAGTCATGCAGGGGGCCTCTACAATGAGCAGTTCTTC. The V gene is TRBV2, the J gene TRBJ2-1; 8 bases match TRBD1. CDR1 is SNHLY, CDR2 FYNNEI, per germline. V shed 5 bases and J 3 bases; nucleotides not matched to a gene: 6. The CDR3 covers 15 residues.

This chain links TRBV4-3 with TRBJ2-3; D possibly corresponds to TRBD1 (6 bases). Germline CDR1 is LGHNA and CDR2 is YSLEER. Between the trimmed V and J ends, which lost 1 base and 1 base, there was a span of 12 bases. This CDR3 is built from 16 residues. CDR3 region: CASSQGQGPGTDTQYF. The CDR3 region has the DNA TGCGCCAGCAGCCAAGGGCAGGGGCCCGGCACAGATACGCAGTATTTT.

The J gene is TRBJ2-4, the V gene TRBV25-1; weak D call: TRBD1 (6 bases). The J call is in doubt because the DNA end fits TRBJ2-5 better. The CDR3 runs 16 residues. The germline CDR1 and CDR2 sequences are MGHDK and SYGVNS. This CDR3 is CASSESLGRGLETQYF. The CDR3 DNA follows: TGTGCCAGCAGTGAATCCTTAGGCAGGGGTTTGGAGACCCAGTACTTC.

V usage is TRBV20-1 and J usage is TRBJ2-5; D call uncertain. This CDR3 contains 15 residues. Germline CDR1 and CDR2: DFQATT and SNEGSKA (reference sequence). V gave up 3 bases and J gave up 2 bases, with 16 bases separating them. The CDR3 protein is CSARGSWLLQETQYF. The CDR3 region has the DNA TGCAGTGCTAGGGGGTCGTGGCTACTACAAGAGACCCAGTACTTC.

This chain connects TRBV11-3 to TRBJ2-3; 15 bases are shared with TRBD2. The CDR3 runs 17 residues. Losses at the gene ends were 3 bases for V and 1 base for J; bases not matched to a gene: 2. The germline V gene has CDR1 SGHNT and CDR2 YENEEA. The CDR3: CASSFRTSGGGTDTQYF. CDR3 DNA sequence: TGTGCCAGCAGCTTTCGGACTAGCGGGGGGGGCACAGATACGCAGTATTTT.

The J gene is TRBJ2-7, the V gene TRBV20-1, with a weak D call TRBD1 (6 bases). CDR1 and CDR2 from the germline V gene are DFQATT and SNEGSKA (reference sequence). The CDR3 spans 15 residues. Trimming pared 3 bases from V and 2 bases from J, leaving 17 bases between. The DNA of the CDR3 is TGCAGTGCTAGGCATTCCACAGGGAACCCCTACGAGCAGTACTTC. Protein product: CSARHSTGNPYEQYF.